The following is a T cell receptor beta chain sequence with its context. No antigen is known for it. No per-base quality is available; no much larger clone lies one base away. TCRbeta CDR3 regions were amplified from genomic DNA by means of the immunoSEQ Assay, a bias-controlled multiplex PCR. Turning to the authors' computational methods: The number of nucleated cells in each sample was estimated by amplification of reference gene primers within the assay. To quantify the absolute abundance of each unique TCRbeta CDR3 rearrangement, sequence reads were collapsed and filtered. For each sample, productive Simpson clonality was calculated by taking the square root of Simpson's diversity index across productive rearrangements. This immuneACCESS table, as held by TCRdb, lists in-frame sequences with V and J called but not all clones. Of the missing ones, under half trace to an unresolved V gene in checked studies; the others have no known cause. V and J calls and clone size are those listed in that table; D and trimming were worked out from the DNA. This sample has 160,000 or so clones in its table, and 80% to 90% of those were observed once. The leading ten clones occupy about 3% of the sample.

Collaborating institutions collected whole blood in K2EDTA tubes following their own protocols. For TCRbeta analysis, collaborators shipped samples in one of three forms: frozen whole blood, isolated PBMCs, or DNA extracted from either of those sample types. The germline V gene supplies CDR1 MNHEY and CDR2 SVGAGI. The CDR3 holds 14 amino acids from the cysteine to the phenylalanine. Only the CDR3 part of the read is kept: 42 bases, read in frame from the first base. Trimming takes 6 bases off V and 8 bases off J; junction bases not matched to a gene: 10. These data are taken from a study of blood T cell repertoires in COVID-19 (TCRdb year 2020). In terms of the full investigation: Collaborator samples came from the United States, Italy and Spain and covered acute and convalescent phases of COVID-19. The samples were drawn from the first 160 participants of the ongoing ImmuneRACE study and from 1,254 subjects provided by 6 global collaborators. HLA class I and class II types, where available, came from metadata supplied by the sample provider rather than from assay-based typing. Nearly every sample came with metadata listing a de-identified subject ID, COVID-19 status, age in years and sex. A freely available public database, intended as a resource for researchers studying the immune response to SARS-CoV-2, is where the repertoires were released. Deeply sampled blood TCRbeta repertoires from subjects exposed to, actively infected with, or recovered from COVID-19 were included in the dataset. The prospective study material was composed of cDNA or gDNA derived from T cells, B-cell-depleted T cells, or PBMCs.

Results and caveats for the whole study, not just this receptor: Clinical and demographic metadata were provided uncurated, with the amount varying by source and participant.

Recombination joined TRBV6-5 with TRBJ1-2; a stretch of 9 junction bases matches TRBD1. The sequenced sample consisted of peripheral blood. This clonotype was sampled from a man between 60 and 75 years old with acute or convalescent COVID-19. The CDR3 in this case is CASRKIQGAKGYTF. The nucleotides read TGTGCCAGCAGAAAGATACAGGGGGCAAAAGGCTACACCTTC.